This record concerns one T cell receptor beta chain sequence. Its cognate antigen is unknown. Naive CD8 populations comprised CD45RO-negative cells positively selected for CCR7, excluding terminally differentiated effector memory CD45RA+ cells. TCRdb keeps only in-frame clones here, not all; method: immunoSEQ multiplex PCR. Of about 2.1 million clones listed, about 94% are singletons. This sample stems from a study of shared clonotypes between healthy human individuals. Study observations and caveats: Sampling included only blood; tissue repertoires likely differ. Larger estimated richness was generally recorded for naive subsets relative to memory subsets.

This TCR was sampled from a man aged 18 to 30 in good health. Some clones in this sample may be carry-over from other donors' samples. What was sequenced was naive CD8+ T cells from PBMCs.

The DNA for the CDR3 is TGTGCCAGCAGTTTCGGGACCGTTACCTACGAGCAGTACTTC. Its protein is CASSFGTVTYEQYF. The chain employs TRBV28 and TRBJ2-7; TRBD1 or TRBD2 may be the D gene (5 bases each). This CDR3 contains 14 residues. CDR1 is MDHEN and CDR2 is SYDVKM in the germline V gene. V lost 3 bases and J 2 bases, leaving 11 bases between the germline ends.